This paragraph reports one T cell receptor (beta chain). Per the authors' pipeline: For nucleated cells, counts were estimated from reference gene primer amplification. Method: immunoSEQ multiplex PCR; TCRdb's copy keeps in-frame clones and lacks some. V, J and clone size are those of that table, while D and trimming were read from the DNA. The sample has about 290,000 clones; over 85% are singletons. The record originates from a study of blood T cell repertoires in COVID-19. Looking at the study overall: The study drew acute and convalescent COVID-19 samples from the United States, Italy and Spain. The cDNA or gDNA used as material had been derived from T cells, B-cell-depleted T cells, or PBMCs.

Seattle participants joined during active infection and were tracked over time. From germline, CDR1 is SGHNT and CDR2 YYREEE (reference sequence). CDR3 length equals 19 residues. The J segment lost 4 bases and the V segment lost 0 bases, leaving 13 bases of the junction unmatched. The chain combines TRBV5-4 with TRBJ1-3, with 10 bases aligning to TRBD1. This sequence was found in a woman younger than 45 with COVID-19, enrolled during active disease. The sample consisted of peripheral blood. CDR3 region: CASSLAQGQGPLGGNTIYF. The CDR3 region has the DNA TGTGCCAGCAGCTTGGCCCAGGGACAGGGGCCTTTGGGGGGAAACACCATATATTTT.